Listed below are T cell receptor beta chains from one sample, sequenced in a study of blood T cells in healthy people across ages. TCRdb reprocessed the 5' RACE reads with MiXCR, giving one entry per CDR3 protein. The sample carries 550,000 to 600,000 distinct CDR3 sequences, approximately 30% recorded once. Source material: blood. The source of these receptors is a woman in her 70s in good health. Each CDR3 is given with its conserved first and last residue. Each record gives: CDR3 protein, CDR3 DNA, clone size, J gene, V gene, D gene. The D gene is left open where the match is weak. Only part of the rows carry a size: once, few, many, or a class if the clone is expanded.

CDR3 protein: CATRLRANVLTF; CDR3 DNA: TGTGCAACTAGATTACGGGCCAACGTCCTGACTTTC; clone size: NA; J gene: TRBJ2-6; V gene: TRBV6-6; D gene: NA
CDR3 protein: CASSIGVGRSYNEQFF; CDR3 DNA: TGTGCCAGTAGTATAGGGGTCGGACGCTCCTACAATGAGCAGTTCTTC; clone size: NA; J gene: TRBJ2-1; V gene: TRBV19; D gene: NA
CDR3 protein: CASSFLSGRASGANVLTF; CDR3 DNA: TGTGCCAGCAGTTTCCTGAGCGGGAGGGCGTCTGGGGCCAACGTCCTGACTTTC; clone size: few; J gene: TRBJ2-6; V gene: TRBV12-3/TRBV12-4; D gene: TRBD2
CDR3 protein: CASSYRTGNTEAFF; CDR3 DNA: TGTGCCAGCAGTTACAGGACAGGCAACACTGAAGCTTTCTTT; clone size: few; J gene: TRBJ1-1; V gene: TRBV6-2/TRBV6-3; D gene: TRBD1
CDR3 protein: CASSRIAATNEKLFF; CDR3 DNA: TGTGCCAGCAGTCGAATAGCTGCAACTAATGAAAAACTGTTTTTT; clone size: NA; J gene: TRBJ1-4; V gene: TRBV12-3/TRBV12-4; D gene: NA
CDR3 protein: CASSPNRGRTNEKLFF; CDR3 DNA: TGTGCCAGCAGTCCCAACAGGGGGCGGACTAATGAAAAACTGTTTTTT; clone size: NA; J gene: TRBJ1-4; V gene: TRBV6-1; D gene: TRBD1
CDR3 protein: CASSLVGPNQPQHF; CDR3 DNA: TGTGCCAGCAGCTTAGTGGGGCCGAATCAGCCCCAGCATTTT; clone size: few; J gene: TRBJ1-5; V gene: TRBV7-9; D gene: NA
CDR3 protein: CASSPGPSPAEAFF; CDR3 DNA: TGTGCCAGCAGTCCCGGACCGTCCCCGGCTGAAGCTTTCTTT; clone size: few; J gene: TRBJ1-1; V gene: TRBV12-3/TRBV12-4; D gene: NA
CDR3 protein: CASSPRGGEETQYF; CDR3 DNA: TGTGCCAGCAGCCCACGAGGGGGCGAGGAGACCCAGTACTTC; clone size: many; J gene: TRBJ2-5; V gene: TRBV11-3; D gene: TRBD1
CDR3 protein: CASRGAPGAGEITGELFF; CDR3 DNA: TGTGCCAGCAGGGGTGCCCCCGGCGCGGGGGAAATCACCGGGGAGCTGTTTTTT; clone size: NA; J gene: TRBJ2-2; V gene: TRBV6-2/TRBV6-3; D gene: TRBD2
CDR3 protein: CSASDYRGTFPYGYTF; CDR3 DNA: TGCAGTGCTAGCGACTACAGGGGCACGTTCCCCTATGGCTACACCTTC; clone size: NA; J gene: TRBJ1-2; V gene: TRBV20-1; D gene: TRBD1
CDR3 protein: CASSKQETQYF; CDR3 DNA: TGTGCCAGCAGTAAACAAGAGACCCAGTACTTC; clone size: many; J gene: TRBJ2-5; V gene: TRBV6-2/TRBV6-3; D gene: NA
CDR3 protein: CASSLERGSTDTQYF; CDR3 DNA: TGTGCCAGCAGCTTAGAGCGGGGTAGCACAGATACGCAGTATTTT; clone size: NA; J gene: TRBJ2-3; V gene: TRBV7-2; D gene: TRBD2